This T cell receptor (beta chain) was obtained from a study of shared clonotypes between healthy human individuals. CD8 cells regarded as naive lacked CD45RO, were positively chosen for CCR7, and omitted terminally differentiated effector memory CD45RA+ cells. Healthy adults negative for HIV, lacking recent acute infections or vaccinations, served as donors. Replicate PCRs from sorted subsets contained approximately 220 ng DNA, which is 29,000 or so T cell genomes. The assay was immunoSEQ multiplex PCR, and TCRdb's table has in-frame clones only and misses some. Of 2 million to 2.5 million clones detected, about 95% appear once; the ten largest clones hold roughly 1%. CDR1 and CDR2 (germline): MDHEN, SYDVKM. V dropped 6 bases and J dropped 4 bases, with 12 bases sitting between them. This CDR3 has 13 amino acids.

The sample comprised naive CD8+ T cells sorted from blood. This receptor was taken from a man in his late teens or twenties in good health. J is TRBJ2-5 and V is TRBV28, with D unresolved. CDR3 nucleotides: TGTGCCAGCAGCGGTTCAATCGGAGAGACCCAGTACTTC. Protein: CASSGSIGETQYF.